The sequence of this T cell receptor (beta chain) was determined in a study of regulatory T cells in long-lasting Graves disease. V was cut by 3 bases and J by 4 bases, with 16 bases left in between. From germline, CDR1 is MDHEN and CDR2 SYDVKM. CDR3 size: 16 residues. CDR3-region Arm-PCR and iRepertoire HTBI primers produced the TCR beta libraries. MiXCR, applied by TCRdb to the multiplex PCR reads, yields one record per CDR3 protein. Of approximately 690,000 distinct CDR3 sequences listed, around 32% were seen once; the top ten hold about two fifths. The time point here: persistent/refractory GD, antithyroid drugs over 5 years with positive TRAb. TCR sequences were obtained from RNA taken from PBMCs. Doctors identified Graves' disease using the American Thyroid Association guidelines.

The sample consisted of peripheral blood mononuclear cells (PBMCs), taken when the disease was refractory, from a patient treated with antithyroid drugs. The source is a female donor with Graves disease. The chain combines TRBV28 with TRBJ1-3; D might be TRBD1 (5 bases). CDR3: CASSFTGLRLGNTIYF. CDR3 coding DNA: TGTGCCAGCAGTTTTACGGGACTGAGGTTAGGAAACACCATATATTTT.